The count of the clone carrying this T cell receptor beta chain is one. This specimen comes from a study of blood T cell repertoires in COVID-19. Study-level information: Researchers got acute and convalescent COVID-19 samples from the United States, Italy and Spain. PBMCs, B-cell-depleted T cells, or T cells provided the cDNA or gDNA that made up the material.

The germline V gene encodes CDR1 SGHNT and CDR2 YYREEE (reference sequence). CDR3 size: 14 residues. V lost 9 bases, J lost 3 bases, and 18 bases lay in between. Sequencing used immunoSEQ multiplex PCR; TCRdb keeps in-frame clones, though not all of them. The table has roughly 500,000 clones, approximately 89% seen once; the top ten hold about 0.91%. The sequence was obtained from a young man with COVID-19, enrolled during active disease. The specimen was peripheral blood. The chain couples TRBV5-4 to TRBJ1-2; possibly TRBD1 for D (5 bases). The CDR3 is CATSSGGFDYGYTF. The DNA for the CDR3 is TGTGCCACCTCGTCGGGGGGATTCGACTATGGCTACACCTTC. Together with reference TRBV5-4 and TRBJ1-2, the CDR3 gives the full variable domain: ETGVTQSPTHLIKTRGQQVTLRCSSQSGHNTVSWYQQALGQGPQFIFQYYREEENGRGNFPPRFSGLQFPNYSSELNVNALELDDSALYLCATSSGGFDYGYTFGSGTRLTVV.